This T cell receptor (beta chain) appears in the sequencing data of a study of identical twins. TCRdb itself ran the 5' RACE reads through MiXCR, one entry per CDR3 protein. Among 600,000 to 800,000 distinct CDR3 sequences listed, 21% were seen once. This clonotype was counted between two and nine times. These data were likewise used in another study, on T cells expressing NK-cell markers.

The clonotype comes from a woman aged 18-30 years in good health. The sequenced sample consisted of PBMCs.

The CDR3 reads CASSWGTGDDAFF. The CDR3 nucleotides are TGTGCCAGCAGCTGGGGGACAGGGGACGACGCTTTCTTT. This chain links TRBV5-4 with TRBJ1-1; 10 positions agree with TRBD1. Germline V lookup: CDR1 SGHNT, CDR2 YYREEE (reference sequence). The V gene end was trimmed by 3 bases and the J gene end by 11 bases; junction bases not matched to a gene: 7. The CDR3 sequence is 13 residues long.